The 32 T cell receptor beta chains below come from one sample, sequenced in a study of spatial heterogeneity in lung cancer. Study results and limitations: How many expanded intratumoral alpha and beta TCRs were present tracked the tumor mutation count, which was a count of nonsynonymous mutations.

Time point described: sample taken at primary tumor resection. For these receptors, no antigen is known. TCRdb processed the 5' RACE reads anew with MiXCR; each CDR3 protein has one entry. The data contain 5,500 to 7,000 distinct CDR3 sequences, around 8% of them singletons. The sample was lung tumor tissue, taken at surgery. The receptors were sampled from a female donor with early-stage non-small cell lung cancer.

This clonotype was seen repeatedly, ten times or more. This beta chain represents an off-target read in a library built for alpha chains; its size is of limited meaning. CDR3 nucleotide sequence: TGTGCCACCAGGTCCGGGACTAGCGGGATCGGGGAGCTGTTTTTT. Translated: CATRSGTSGIGELFF. The chain recombines TRBV24-1 with TRBJ2-2, with 13 bases lining up with TRBD2. Trimming took 7 bases from V and 7 from J; bases not matched to a gene: 5. Germline V lookup: CDR1 KGHDR, CDR2 SFDVKD. The CDR3 has 15 amino acids.

In this sample, this clonotype turned up many times. A library made for alpha chains picked up this beta chain off target, so its size means little. V and J are TRBV5-1 and TRBJ2-7; TRBD2 aligns across 7 bases. J was trimmed by 0 bases and V by 4 bases; bases with no gene match: 4. Germline V gene lookup returns CDR1 SGHRS and CDR2 YFSETQ. The CDR3 contains 14 residues. The CDR3 reads CASSGRDYSYEQYF. The CDR3 DNA is TGCGCCAGCAGCGGCCGGGACTACTCCTACGAGCAGTACTTC.

In this sample, this clonotype turned up many times. With the library built for alpha chains, this beta chain is off target and its frequency is not meaningful. The chain couples TRBV4-3 to TRBJ1-1; TRBD1 matches at 10 bases. There are 21 residues in the CDR3. Germline trimming cut 0 bases from V and 0 bases from J; bases unmatched to any gene: 16. Germline loops: CDR1 LGHNA, CDR2 YSLEER. This CDR3 reads CASSQDILNPTGGSLNTEAFF. CDR3 sequence (DNA): TGCGCCAGCAGCCAAGATATCCTTAACCCGACAGGGGGCAGTTTGAACACTGAAGCTTTCTTT.

This clonotype is categorized as medium-sized. Because this beta chain is a stray read in a library intended to capture alpha chains, its abundance should not be given much weight. V gene TRBV6-2 or TRBV6-3 combines with J gene TRBJ2-3; 7 bases match TRBD2. The V and J ends lost 3 bases and 6 bases, in that order; junction bases with no gene match: 15. Germline V gene data show CDR1 as MNHEY and CDR2 as SVGEGT. The CDR3 is 17 amino acids. This chain's CDR3 is CASSYRLLGAGVDTQYF. In DNA, the CDR3 is TGTGCCAGCAGTTATCGCCTCCTAGGGGCGGGAGTGGATACGCAGTATTTT.

With respect to this clonotype: Since it is a stray read in a library aimed at alpha chains, this beta chain has a size that is not meaningful. V usage is TRBV2 and J usage is TRBJ1-1, with D possibly matching TRBD1 (5 bases). The germline V and J ends were trimmed by 6 bases and 5 bases, with 10 bases remaining between them. This CDR3 has 12 amino acids. Per germline, CDR1 SNHLY and CDR2 FYNNEI. DNA for the CDR3: TGTGCCAGCAGAGGGGAGATAACTGAAGCTTTCTTT. This translates into CASRGEITEAFF. Looking up the rest from reference TRBV2 and TRBJ1-1 gives the full variable domain: EPEVTQTPSHQVTQMGQEVILRCVPISNHLYFYWYRQILGQKVEFLVSFYNNEISEKSEIFDDQFSVERPDGSNFTLKIRSTKLEDSAMYFCASRGEITEAFFGQGTRLTVV.

This clonotype was seen repeatedly, ten times or more. The size of this beta chain means little, since it is a stray read in a library made for alpha chains. The V and J genes are TRBV6-2 or TRBV6-3 and TRBJ2-7, with TRBD2 matching 8 bases. This CDR3 has 14 residues. J was trimmed by 0 bases and V by 8 bases; bases with no gene match: 6. CDR1 MNHEY and CDR2 SVGEGT come from the germline V gene. The CDR3 region is CASQSGGYSYEQYF. The CDR3 region has the DNA TGTGCCAGCCAAAGCGGGGGTTACTCCTACGAGCAGTACTTC.

This clonotype is large within its sample. This beta chain is an unintended read in a library built for alpha chains; its size means little. The chain employs TRBV27 and TRBJ2-5; D call uncertain. CDR3 size: 13 residues. CDR1 and CDR2 from the germline V gene are MNHEY and SMNVEV (reference sequence). V was shortened by 6 bases and J by 7 bases, with 15 bases between the two germline ends. In DNA form, the CDR3 reads TGTGCCAGCAGAGGAGTAACCTCTTTGACCCAGTACTTC. It translates to CASRGVTSLTQYF.

In this sample, this clonotype turned up many times. In a library made to pick up alpha chains, this beta chain is a stray read with a size that means little. The chain carries TRBV5-4 and TRBJ2-5, with TRBD2 matching over 10 bases. CDR1 and CDR2 from the germline V gene are SGHNT and YYREEE (reference sequence). The CDR3 length is 15 residues. V lost 1 base to trimming and J lost 5 bases; unmatched junction nucleotides: 5. This CDR3 reads CASSLSLAGAETQYF. The CDR3 DNA reads as TGTGCCAGCAGCTTGTCTCTAGCGGGAGCCGAGACCCAGTACTTC.

This clonotype has a count of ten or more. Because this beta chain is a stray read in a library intended to capture alpha chains, its abundance should not be given much weight. The J gene is TRBJ2-1, the V gene TRBV19; perhaps TRBD1 as D (6 bases). With 4 bases removed from V and 6 bases from J, the gap between germline ends came to 10 bases. CDR3 size: 13 residues. Germline V gene data show CDR1 as LNHDA and CDR2 as SQIVND (reference sequence). CDR3 loop: CASSNRVGNEQFF. The CDR3 region has the DNA TGTGCCAGTAGTAACAGGGTAGGCAATGAGCAGTTCTTC.

This clonotype was observed many times. This beta chain lies outside the target of a library built for alpha chains; its clone size means little. The J gene is TRBJ1-4, the V gene TRBV3-2. TRBV3-2 is reported as a pseudogene. The CDR3 is made up of 16 amino acids. CDR3 residues: CASSQDGRASNEKLFF. DNA of the CDR3: TGTGCCAGCAGCCAAGATGGCAGGGCATCTAATGAAAAACTGTTTTTT.

By share, this clonotype ranks as medium-sized. Little can be read into the size of this beta chain, an off-target read in a library designed for alpha chains. The chain combines TRBV7-2 with TRBJ2-5; perhaps TRBD2 as D (5 bases). There are 16 residues in the CDR3. V was clipped by 5 bases and J by 0 bases, with 16 bases between them. CDR1 SGHTA and CDR2 FQGNSA come from the germline V gene. Here the CDR3 DNA reads TGTGCCAGCAGCCGGGGAGCAGCTACGTACCAAGAGACCCAGTACTTC. Translating gives CASSRGAATYQETQYF.

This clonotype was observed at least ten times. This beta chain appears as a stray read in a library generated for alpha chains; its size is not informative. The chain combines TRBV15 with TRBJ2-1, with D possibly being TRBD1 (5 bases). V was trimmed by 3 bases and J by 8 bases, leaving 8 bases between them. Germline CDR1 LNHNV, CDR2 YYDKDF (reference sequence). This CDR3 spans 12 amino acids. The CDR3 region is CATSSRGDEQFF. CDR3 nucleotides: TGTGCCACCAGCAGTAGGGGCGATGAGCAGTTCTTC.

This clonotype was seen ten or more times. Within a library made for alpha chains, this beta chain is off target, and its count is uninformative. J is TRBJ2-7 and V is TRBV20-1; D perhaps matches TRBD2 (6 bases). The V end lost 3 bases, the J end lost 0 bases, and 15 bases lay between the germline ends. This CDR3 is built from 15 residues. Germline values: CDR1 DFQATT, CDR2 SNEGSKA (reference sequence). The CDR3 bases are TGCAGTGCTAGGGGGGGAGAGAAATCCTCCTACGAGCAGTACTTC. This codes for CSARGGEKSSYEQYF.

This clonotype was detected ten times or more. This beta chain is a stray read from a library made for alpha chains; its abundance is not meaningful. This chain joins TRBV7-9 and TRBJ1-1; D gene ambiguous. CDR3 length: 14 amino acids. Germline V CDR1 and CDR2: SEHNR, FQNEAQ (reference sequence). V lost 1 base and J 4 bases, leaving 10 bases between the germline ends. The CDR3 spells CASSLESGLTEAFF. The CDR3 nucleotides read TGTGCCAGCAGCTTAGAGTCCGGACTCACTGAAGCTTTCTTT.

By sample share, this clonotype is medium-sized. As an off-target read in a library built for alpha chains, this beta chain has a frequency of little significance. The rearrangement uses TRBV7-9 and TRBJ1-3, with D hard to call. Germline V gene sequence: CDR1 SEHNR, CDR2 FQNEAQ (reference sequence). Trimming removed 2 bases from V and 0 bases from J, with 11 bases in between. This CDR3 has 16 residues. The CDR3 DNA follows: TGTGCCAGCAGCTTAAGTAACGGCTTCTCTGGAAACACCATATATTTT. Its protein is CASSLSNGFSGNTIYF.

This clonotype appeared many times. The library was designed around alpha chains, so this beta chain is a stray read whose abundance carries little weight. The V and J genes are TRBV7-2 and TRBJ2-5, with D hard to call. Germline V CDR1 and CDR2: SGHTA, FQGNSA. This CDR3 spans 13 amino acids. V shed 4 bases and J shed 5 bases, with 11 bases lying between them. The CDR3 spells CASSSDLRETQYF. CDR3 nucleotide sequence: TGTGCCAGCAGCTCCGACCTTAGGGAGACCCAGTACTTC. Full variable domain (missing parts from reference TRBV7-2 and TRBJ2-5): GAGVSQSPSNKVTEKGKDVELRCDPISGHTALYWYRQSLGQGLEFLIYFQGNSAPDKSGLPSDRFSAERTGGSVSTLTIQRTQQEDSAVYLCASSSDLRETQYFGPGTRLLVL.

This clonotype was picked up many times. The size of this beta chain means little, since it is a stray read in a library made for alpha chains. The chain recombines TRBV12-3 or TRBV12-4 with TRBJ1-6; 9 nucleotides align to TRBD1. The CDR3 is 16 residues long. The V and J ends lost 3 bases and 7 bases, in that order; junction bases with no gene match: 7. CDR3 DNA: TGTGCCAGCAGTTTTATGACGGGACAGGGCAATTCACCCCTCCACTTT. Protein product: CASSFMTGQGNSPLHF.

In this sample, this clonotype turned up many times. This beta chain was picked up by a library intended for alpha chains and is off target, so its count carries little meaning. The chain uses TRBV4-2 and TRBJ2-5; possibly TRBD2 for D (5 bases). V lost 1 base, J lost 1 base, and 16 bases lay in between. Germline CDR1 LGHNA, CDR2 YNFKEQ. There are 17 residues in the CDR3. CDR3 nucleotide sequence: TGTGCCAGCAGCCAAGTACTGAATCTTCGGGGCCAAGAGACCCAGTACTTC. It encodes CASSQVLNLRGQETQYF.

Many counts were recorded for this clonotype. For a library built for alpha chains, this beta chain is a stray read; little rests on its size. The chain recombines TRBV7-2 with TRBJ1-3; D remains unclear. The CDR3 consists of 14 residues. CDR1 and CDR2 from the germline V gene are SGHTA and FQGNSA. V lost 1 base and J lost 2, with 6 bases in between. The CDR3 spells CASSLDWAGNTIYF. CDR3 coding DNA: TGTGCCAGCAGCTTAGACTGGGCTGGAAACACCATATATTTT.

There are many counts of this clonotype. Because this beta chain is a stray read in a library intended to capture alpha chains, its abundance should not be given much weight. The chain carries TRBV7-2 and TRBJ2-3; perhaps TRBD1 as D (6 bases). Trimming left V 2 bases short and J 2 bases short, with 11 bases between. Germline CDR1 and CDR2: SGHTA and FQGNSA. The CDR3 covers 15 residues. CDR3 region: CASSLTGTNTDTQYF. The CDR3 region has the DNA TGTGCCAGCAGCTTAACAGGGACGAACACAGATACGCAGTATTTT.

This clonotype was seen repeatedly, ten times or more. This beta chain is off target for a library built for alpha chains, so its abundance means little. V is TRBV15 and J is TRBJ2-7; 7 nucleotides line up with TRBD2. The germline V gene has CDR1 LNHNV and CDR2 YYDKDF (reference sequence). The CDR3 sequence is 15 residues long. The J segment lost 4 bases and the V segment lost 6 bases, leaving 12 bases of the junction unmatched. The CDR3 region is CATSPKTSPGYEQYF. The CDR3 DNA is TGTGCCACCAGTCCCAAGACTAGCCCGGGATACGAGCAGTACTTC.

This clonotype was counted ten times or more. For a library built for alpha chains, this beta chain is a stray read; little rests on its size. The gene calls are TRBV11-2 and TRBJ2-5; D possibly corresponds to TRBD2 (5 bases). Trimming took 0 bases from V and 7 from J, leaving 15 bases between them. There are 15 residues in the CDR3. Looked up from germline, CDR1 is SGHAT and CDR2 is FQNNGV. The CDR3 region is CASSLDRTGSGTQYF. The CDR3 nucleotides read TGTGCCAGCAGCTTAGACCGGACTGGCTCGGGGACCCAGTACTTC.

This clonotype was recorded at least ten times. This beta chain represents an off-target read in a library built for alpha chains; its size is of limited meaning. This chain joins TRBV12-3 or TRBV12-4 and TRBJ2-2; D may be TRBD1 or TRBD2 (5 bases each). Trimming cost V 5 bases and J 4 bases, with 14 bases left between them. The CDR3 consists of 15 residues. The DNA of the CDR3 is TGTGCCAGCAGTAGGACCGGGGCGGGCACCGGGGAGCTGTTTTTT. This gives the protein CASSRTGAGTGELFF.

Comment on this clonotype: The junction differs from germline at one of its ends, possibly a read error. The library was prepared for alpha chains; this beta chain is a stray read, so its frequency means little. This sequence joins TRBV10-1 and TRBJ2-7; TRBD1 aligns across 9 bases. The CDR3 totals 15 residues. Germline V gene data show CDR1 as WNHNN and CDR2 as SYGVQD (reference sequence). The CDR3 DNA reads as TGTGCCAGCAGTGACCCCTGGGGACAGGGCCACGAGCAGTACTTC. The encoded protein is CASSDPWGQGHEQYF.

This clonotype is labeled as medium-sized. The size of this beta chain means little, since it is a stray read in a library made for alpha chains. J is TRBJ2-3 and V is TRBV12-3 or TRBV12-4; 7 bases align to TRBD2. V was clipped by 1 base and J by 4 bases; unmatched bases: 5. The CDR3 is 15 residues long. CDR3 DNA: TGTGCCAGCAGTTTAGGCGGGACTAATTCAGATACGCAGTATTTT. It encodes CASSLGGTNSDTQYF.

This clonotype occurred many times. This beta chain is an off-target read within a library intended for alpha chains, so its frequency means little. The chain is built from TRBV2 and TRBJ2-7, with TRBD2 matching 9 bases. Germline lookup yields CDR1 SNHLY and CDR2 FYNNEI. CDR3 size: 16 residues. V shed 1 base, J shed 1 base, and the junction held 5 bases outside the gene matches. CDR3 residues: CASSEDSGGLSYEQYF. CDR3 bases: TGTGCCAGCAGTGAAGATAGCGGGGGCCTTTCCTACGAGCAGTACTTC.

This clonotype qualifies as medium-sized. The library was prepared for alpha chains; this beta chain is a stray read, so its frequency means little. The chain has TRBV9 and TRBJ2-3; D perhaps matches TRBD2 (5 bases). CDR1 and CDR2 (germline): SGDLS, YYNGEE. This CDR3 has 13 residues. Deletions cut 4 bases from V and 3 bases from J, with 9 bases between. The CDR3 sequence: CASSWRGTDTQYF. The CDR3 nucleotides read TGTGCCAGCAGCTGGAGAGGGACAGATACGCAGTATTTT.

As to this clonotype: This beta chain was picked up by a library intended for alpha chains and is off target, so its count carries little meaning. The V gene is TRBV6-6, the J gene TRBJ2-3, with D tentatively TRBD1 or TRBD2 (6 bases each). Germline-derived CDR1 and CDR2 are MNHNY and SVGAGI (reference sequence). The CDR3 has 16 amino acids. Trimming pared 0 bases from V and 0 bases from J, leaving 10 bases between. CDR3 amino acids: CASSYSRRGSTDTQYF. The CDR3 region has the DNA TGTGCCAGCAGTTACTCGAGGAGGGGGAGCACAGATACGCAGTATTTT.

Judged by abundance, this clonotype is medium-sized (0.01 to 0.1%). This beta chain is a stray sequence in a library constructed for alpha chains; its clone size is not meaningful. J is TRBJ2-5 and V is TRBV2, with no clear D. CDR3 length: 12 amino acids. Trimming shortened V by 8 bases and J by 4 bases, and 11 bases separated the two germline ends. Per the germline V gene, CDR1 is SNHLY and CDR2 is FYNNEI. CDR3 DNA: TGTGCCAGCCAGGCTAGTCGAGAGACCCAGTACTTC. Its translation is CASQASRETQYF.

Judged by abundance, this clonotype is large. This beta chain lies outside the target of a library built for alpha chains; its clone size means little. CDR3: CSVEWQGGTEAFF. In DNA, the CDR3 is TGCAGCGTTGAATGGCAGGGGGGGACTGAAGCTTTCTTT. J is TRBJ1-1 and V is TRBV29-1; 7 nucleotides line up with TRBD1. Trimming at V came to 2 bases and at J to 5 bases, leaving 5 bases not matched to a gene. The CDR3 sequence is 13 residues long. The germline gives CDR1 SQVTM, CDR2 ANQGSEA.

This clonotype was seen repeatedly, ten times or more. This beta chain lies outside the target of a library built for alpha chains; its clone size means little. The chain is built from TRBV20-1 and TRBJ1-5; D is perhaps TRBD1 (6 bases). Trimming took 6 bases from V and 5 from J, leaving 17 bases between them. The CDR3 spans 14 residues. Germline assignment: CDR1 DFQATT and CDR2 SNEGSKA (reference sequence). The CDR3 loop is CSASPTGRDQPQHF. The CDR3 region has the DNA TGCAGTGCCTCACCCACAGGGAGAGATCAGCCCCAGCATTTT.

By proportion, this clonotype is medium-sized. Little can be read into the size of this beta chain, an off-target read in a library designed for alpha chains. V gene TRBV2 combines with J gene TRBJ1-1; D call uncertain. The CDR3 spans 14 residues. Per the germline V gene, CDR1 is SNHLY and CDR2 is FYNNEI. V lost 4 bases and J lost 4, with 13 bases in between. CDR3 in DNA: TGTGCCAGCAGTGGTGACGGGCCCAGCACTGAAGCTTTCTTT. Translation gives CASSGDGPSTEAFF.